This T cell receptor (beta chain) was profiled in a study of shared clonotypes between healthy human individuals (dated by TCRdb to 2020 to 2022). Regarding the research as a whole: The cohort comprised a couple of women and a few men aged 18 to 49 years. For each donor, CD4 naive and CD4 memory were each given three plates, CD8 naive was given two plates, and CD8 memory was given one plate. Each donor's leukapheresis produced roughly between about 0.85 and 10 billion PBMCs. Different laboratories and diverse techniques were used to prepare libraries and sequence TCR repertoires, to increase sequencing depth and limit assay-specific biases. To estimate repertoire size and how much clonotypes are shared between individuals, the study performed deep sequencing of blood TCR repertoires from roughly five healthy adults.

TCR CDR3 regions were amplified from genomic DNA by multiplex PCR using the deep immunoSEQ assay. Genomic DNA extracted from each cell subset was distributed evenly over all wells of several immunoSEQ 96-well plates, and each plate served as one replicate. Each replicate PCR for sorted subsets received around 0.2 ug genomic DNA, equal to about 30,000 T cell genomes. Purified libraries were measured with a Qubit 3.0 fluorometer, size-checked on a Bioanalyzer 2100, and measured again with the KAPA Library Quantification kit. Every immunoSEQ 96-well plate was sequenced on a dedicated single-read 150-cycle Illumina NextSeq 550 flow cell. As for how the authors treated the data: Because the immunoSEQ output held only junctional sequences and lacked quality scores, the filtering could not match the filtering applied to full-length reads. To assign V/J genes and CDR3, sequences were annotated using PyIR, a Python wrapper for IgBLAST v1.9, with IMGT germline references. Reads were removed for weak V/J assignments (E-value above 1e-6), missing CDR3, stop codons, out-of-frame junctions, or ambiguous translated residues. V3J clonotypes were defined as sequences sharing an identical inferred V gene, J gene, and CDR3 amino acid sequence. To compute the percentage overlap between repertoires, the number of shared unique clonotypes was divided by the size of the smaller repertoire. Three approaches were used to assess repertoire richness: RTK rarefaction, the Chao1 estimator, and Recon v2.1 estimates of unobserved clonotypes. Generation probabilities for all TCRbeta clonotypes obtained by the gDNA method from a handful of donors were computed using OLGA. Drawn from immuneACCESS, this table holds only the in-frame rearrangements with V and J called that TCRdb kept. Clones are partly lost; checked studies trace under half to an unresolved V gene and leave the rest unexplained. For V, J and clone size, that table is used; D and trimming come from the DNA. The sample has about 800,000 clones on record, roughly 96% of them singletons. In total, the top ten clones hold less than 0.25% of the sample.

As concerns this clone: Its cognate antigen has yet to be identified. No per-base quality is available; no much larger clone lies one base away.

Trimming takes 6 bases off V and 3 bases off J; junction bases not matched to a gene: 8. The CDR3 contains 16 residues, cysteine and phenylalanine counted. CDR3 DNA only is kept here, 48 bases in frame from base 1. CDR1 and CDR2 are drawn from the germline V gene: ENHRY, SYGVKD. For the CD8 naive samples, CD45RO-negative cells were positively selected for CCR7, yielding a CD45RA+CCR7+ population from which TemRA cells were excluded. Donors were healthy HIV-negative adults with no recently reported acute infections or vaccinations. All donors were Caucasian adults living in Nashville, Tennessee, USA. Blood was collected by leukapheresis, and PBMCs were isolated by Ficoll-Histopaque density gradient centrifugation and then cryopreserved in liquid nitrogen vapor phase. Purity and quantity of every magnetically sorted T cell population were checked by analytical flow cytometry. Genomic DNA was isolated from every sorted fraction and measured by UV absorbance on a Nanodrop 2000c.

Broad study findings and their caveats: Pairwise subsampling indicated that sequencing depth was expected to affect the degree of clonotype sharing among donors. Compared with non-shared clonotypes, the clonotypes found in all four sorted-subset donors had higher generation probabilities. Sampling was restricted to blood, and TCR repertoires in tissue are likely to differ from TCR repertoires in blood. Across a few donors, around 5% of naive CD4, roughly 3.4% of naive CD8, about 2% of memory CD4, and about 0.4% of memory CD8 clonotypes were shared. Naive subsets generally had larger estimated clonotype richness than memory subsets. Because the study included only a small number of donors, the genetic and exposure-history diversity represented was limited. Incomplete sequencing was indicated by rarefaction of sorted-subset datasets, despite the large sequencing depth.

The chain uses TRBV10-3 and TRBJ1-5, and TRBD1 matches 10 of the central bases. Material: naive CD8+ T cells sorted from blood. In the paper's terms, the cell subset or site label means: CD45RA+CCR7+. The TCR comes from a man under 40 in good health. The CDR3 protein: CAIRGAGQGPNQPQHF. The bases are TGTGCCATCAGGGGAGCGGGACAGGGGCCCAATCAGCCCCAGCATTTT.